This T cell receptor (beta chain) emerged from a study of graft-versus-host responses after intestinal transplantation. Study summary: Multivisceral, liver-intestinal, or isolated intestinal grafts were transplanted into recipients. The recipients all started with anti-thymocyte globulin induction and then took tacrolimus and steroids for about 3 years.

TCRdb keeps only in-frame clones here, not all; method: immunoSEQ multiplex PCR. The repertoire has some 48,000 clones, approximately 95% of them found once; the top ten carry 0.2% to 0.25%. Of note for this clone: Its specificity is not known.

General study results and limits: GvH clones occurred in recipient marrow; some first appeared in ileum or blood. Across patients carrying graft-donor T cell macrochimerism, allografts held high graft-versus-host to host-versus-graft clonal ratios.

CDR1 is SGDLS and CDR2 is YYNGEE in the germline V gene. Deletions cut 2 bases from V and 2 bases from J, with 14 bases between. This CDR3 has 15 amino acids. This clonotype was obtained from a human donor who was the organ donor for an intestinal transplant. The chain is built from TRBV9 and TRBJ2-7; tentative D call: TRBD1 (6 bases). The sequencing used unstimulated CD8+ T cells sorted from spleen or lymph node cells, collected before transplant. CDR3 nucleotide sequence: TGTGCCAGCAGCGTGGGAACAGGGCCTACCTACGAGCAGTACTTC. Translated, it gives CASSVGTGPTYEQYF.